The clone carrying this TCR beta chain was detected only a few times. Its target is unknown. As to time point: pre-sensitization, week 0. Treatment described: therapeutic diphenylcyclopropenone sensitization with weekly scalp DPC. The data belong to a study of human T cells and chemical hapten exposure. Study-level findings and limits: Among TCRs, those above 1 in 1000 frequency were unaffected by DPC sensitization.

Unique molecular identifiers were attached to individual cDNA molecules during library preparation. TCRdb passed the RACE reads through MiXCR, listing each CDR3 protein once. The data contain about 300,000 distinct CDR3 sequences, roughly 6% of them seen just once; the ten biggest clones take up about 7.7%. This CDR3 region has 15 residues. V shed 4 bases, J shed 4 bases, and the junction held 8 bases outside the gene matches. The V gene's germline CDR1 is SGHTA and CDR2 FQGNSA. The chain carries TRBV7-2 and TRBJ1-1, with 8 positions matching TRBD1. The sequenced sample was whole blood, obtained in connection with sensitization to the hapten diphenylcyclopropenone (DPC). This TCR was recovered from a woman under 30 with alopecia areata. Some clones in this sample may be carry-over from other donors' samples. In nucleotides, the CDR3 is TGTGCCAGCAGCTCCGGACAGGGAAGATTCACTGAAGCTTTCTTT. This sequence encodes CASSSGQGRFTEAFF.